This TCR beta chain was recovered during a study of Graves' ophthalmopathy and Graves' hyperthyroidism. Investigators amplified TCR beta CDR3 regions from RNA transcripts. Second-round multiplex PCR followed a first-round RT-PCR using HTBI primers. MiXCR was run by TCRdb on the multiplex PCR reads, yielding one entry per CDR3 protein. The sample consists of some 150,000 distinct CDR3 sequences, roughly two fifths of them appearing once. A diagnosis was made from clinical symptoms together with serum thyroxine, TRAb, thyroid ultrasound and orbital computed tomography. Germline V gene sequence: CDR1 LNHDA, CDR2 SQIVND (reference sequence). This CDR3 region has 18 residues. This clonotype was counted ten times or more. Its antigen remains unknown. An end of the junction differs from the germline gene, which may be a read error. Overall study results and limits: Stable hyperthyroidism and ophthalmopathy were told apart by a 13-signature model, which achieved 85% to 90% sensitivity and roughly 80% specificity.

Sequenced sample: peripheral blood. V usage is TRBV19 and J usage is TRBJ1-1; 9 bases match TRBD1. This TCR derives from a young man with Graves' ophthalmopathy. The CDR3 reads CAGSATGTGWFSGTEAFF. The CDR3 DNA is TGTGCCGGTAGTGCTACCGGGACAGGGTGGTTTTCGGGCACTGAAGCTTTCTTT. The full variable domain, completed using reference TRBV19 and TRBJ1-1, is DGGITQSPKYLFRKEGQNVTLSCEQNLNHDAMYWYRQDPGQGLRLIYYSQIVNDFQKGDIAEGYSVSREKKESFPLTVTSAQKNPTAFYLCAGSATGTGWFSGTEAFFGQGTRLTVV.